This T cell receptor (beta chain) was sequenced for a study of regulatory T cells in long-lasting Graves disease. General study results and limits: Preferential use of TRBV28, TRBJ1-2 and TRBJ2-5 was seen in persistent disease.

V was shortened by 6 bases and J by 3 bases, with 13 bases between the two germline ends. The CDR3 is 13 residues long. Germline CDR1 is DFQATT and CDR2 is SNEGSKA (reference sequence). Time point noted: newly diagnosed GD, antithyroid drugs for less than 3 months. PBMC RNA was the source of the TCR library. With iRepertoire HTBI primers and Arm-PCR of CDR3 regions, TCR beta libraries were built. TCRdb analysed the multiplex PCR reads with MiXCR anew, one entry per CDR3 protein. The sample consists of 200,000 to 250,000 distinct CDR3 sequences, roughly a fifth of them appearing once. Ten or more counts support this clonotype. Its antigen remains unidentified. The sample was also reused in another study, on T cells in Graves' hyperthyroidism and ophthalmopathy. That work states: Patients having uncontrolled infection, another autoimmune disease, pregnancy or lactation were not included. First-round RT-PCR targeting the TCR CDR3 was performed with the HTBI primer set. Most clonotypes expanded in the thyroid (above 0.001) were also present in blood.

The clonotype comes from a woman younger than 45 with Graves disease. This chain joins TRBV20-1 and TRBJ2-3; D gene uncertain. This specimen was peripheral blood mononuclear cells (PBMCs), taken at new diagnosis, from a patient treated with antithyroid drugs. CDR3 residues: CSAYEARTDTQYF. The CDR3 nucleotides are TGCAGTGCGTACGAGGCCCGGACAGATACGCAGTATTTT.